This T cell receptor (beta chain) was captured in a study of T cell responses to AZD1222 COVID-19 vaccine. General observations from the study: Females outnumbered males among donors, who were mostly white British; clonal diversity was possibly underestimated.

The data were produced by immunoSEQ multiplex PCR, yet TCRdb's version contains in-frame clones alone and is incomplete. The top ten clones hold 3.1% of a sample with about 91,000 clones, roughly 92% of them seen once. The germline V gene has CDR1 MDHEN and CDR2 SYDVKM. V trimming: 5 bases; J trimming: 5 bases; junction bases outside the gene matches: 7. CDR3 length: 14 amino acids. Note on this clone: No antigen is known for it.

The sequence was obtained from an adult who received the AZD1222 COVID-19 vaccine. This specimen consisted of peripheral blood, obtained 28 days after the second AZD1222 dose. This chain uses TRBV28 with TRBJ2-7; 9 nucleotides match TRBD1. The CDR3: CASSTGQGWHEQYF. The DNA for the CDR3 is TGTGCCAGCAGTACGGGACAGGGTTGGCACGAGCAGTACTTC. Looking up the rest from reference TRBV28 and TRBJ2-7 gives the full variable domain: DVKVTQSSRYLVKRTGEKVFLECVQDMDHENMFWYRQDPGLGLRLIYFSYDVKMKEKGDIPEGYSVSREKKERFSLILESASTNQTSMYLCASSTGQGWHEQYFGPGTRLTVT.